Below, 4 T cell receptor beta chains from the same sample are listed, as sequenced in a study of early T cells in non-severe SARS-CoV-2 infection. TCRdb processed the 5' RACE reads anew with MiXCR; each CDR3 protein has one entry. The sample includes roughly 40,000 distinct CDR3 sequences, almost 7.5% of them seen just once. The sequencing sample was made of whole blood. The receptors were gathered from an adult who was a healthcare worker with PCR-confirmed SARS-CoV-2 infection or an uninfected control (not recorded which).

The CDR3 spells CAISESLGTTYEQYF. The CDR3 region has the DNA TGTGCCATCAGTGAGTCGTTGGGGACAACCTACGAGCAGTACTTC. The chain carries TRBV10-3 and TRBJ2-7, with D perhaps TRBD1 (6 bases). The CDR3 has 15 amino acids. V was trimmed by 0 bases and J by 2 bases, leaving 11 bases between them. The germline V gene encodes CDR1 ENHRY and CDR2 SYGVKD.

CDR3 in DNA: TGTGCCAGCAGTGGACCCCGGACTGCCTCGAACAATGAGCAGTTCTTC. This codes for CASSGPRTASNNEQFF. The chain links TRBV2 to TRBJ2-1, with TRBD2 as a possible D gene (5 bases). CDR1 is SNHLY and CDR2 is FYNNEI in the germline V gene. Between the trimmed V and J ends, which lost 4 bases and 5 bases, there was a span of 18 bases. The CDR3 spans 16 residues.

Many counts were recorded for this clonotype. V usage is TRBV5-1 and J usage is TRBJ2-7; D possibly corresponds to TRBD1 (6 bases). The V end lost 4 bases, the J end lost 1 base, and 15 bases lay between the germline ends. The length of the CDR3 is 15 residues. Germline values: CDR1 SGHRS, CDR2 YFSETQ. Here the CDR3 DNA reads TGCGCCAGCAGCCAACAGGGACCCCCTTCCTACGAGCAGTACTTC. This codes for CASSQQGPPSYEQYF. Using reference TRBV5-1 and TRBJ2-7 for the parts outside the CDR3, the full variable domain is KAGVTQTPRYLIKTRGQQVTLSCSPISGHRSVSWYQQTPGQGLQFLFEYFSETQRNKGNFPGRFSGRQFSNSRSEMNVSTLELGDSALYLCASSQQGPPSYEQYFGPGTRLTVT.

This chain connects TRBV20-1 to TRBJ2-3; the match to TRBD2 covers 7 bases. V shed 5 bases, J shed 3 bases, and the junction held 8 bases outside the gene matches. Germline CDR1 and CDR2: DFQATT and SNEGSKA (reference sequence). CDR3 length: 14 amino acids. The CDR3 loop reads CSAYGAGETDTQYF. CDR3 coding DNA: TGCAGTGCTTATGGCGCGGGGGAGACAGATACGCAGTATTTT.